One sample yielded the 23 T cell receptor beta chains listed below, sequenced in a study of OX40 agonist ivuxolimab in advanced cancers. Method: immunoSEQ multiplex PCR; TCRdb's copy keeps in-frame clones and lacks some. The table includes around 63,000 clones, 86% detected once. The sequencing here drew on CD4+ or CD8+ T cells sorted from blood, taken in a trial of the OX40 agonist ivuxolimab. The receptors stem from an adult with an advanced solid tumor such as melanoma, head and neck, liver or kidney cancer.

The V gene is TRBV10-3, the J gene TRBJ1-4, with D hard to call. CDR1 is ENHRY and CDR2 is SYGVKD in the germline V gene. CDR3 length equals 14 residues. V was clipped by 2 bases and J by 7 bases, with 11 bases between them. DNA of the CDR3: TGTGCCATCAGTGAGGAGGCGGGAGGTGAAAAACTGTTTTTT. Translation: CAISEEAGGEKLFF.

The chain combines TRBV5-4 with TRBJ2-3; D call uncertain. The CDR3 is 14 amino acids. The V gene lost 4 bases and the J gene lost 1 base, with 10 bases spanning the gap. CDR1 and CDR2 from the germline V gene are SGHNT and YYREEE (reference sequence). DNA of the CDR3: TGTGCCAGCAGCCTGCCTACTGGCACAGATACGCAGTATTTT. It translates to CASSLPTGTDTQYF.

This clone was recorded a few times. The chain is built from TRBV6-1 and TRBJ2-7; D possibly uses TRBD1 or TRBD2 (5 bases each). CDR3 length: 14 residues. Germline assignment: CDR1 MNHNS and CDR2 SASEGT. V lost 6 bases to trimming and J lost 0 bases, with 12 bases between them. As DNA, the CDR3 is TGTGCCAGCAGGCAGGGACCCTACTCCTACGAGCAGTACTTC. Amino acid sequence: CASRQGPYSYEQYF.

This clone was counted once. The chain combines TRBV7-6 with TRBJ1-1, with 10 nucleotides matching TRBD1. CDR1 is SGHVS and CDR2 is FNYEAQ in the germline V gene. The trim removed 4 bases at V and 5 bases at J, leaving 4 bases unmatched. This CDR3 spans 14 amino acids. CDR3 region: CASSSGTGETEAFF. CDR3 sequence (DNA): TGTGCCAGCAGCTCGGGGACAGGGGAGACTGAAGCTTTCTTT.

To note about this clone: A junction boundary mismatches the germline segment, possibly from a read error. The rearrangement uses TRBV2 and TRBJ2-7, with 11 bases that match TRBD2. The germline V gene encodes CDR1 SNHLY and CDR2 FYNNEI. This CDR3 is built from 13 residues. CDR3 sequence (DNA): TGTGCCAGCAGTGATCCCCGTATGACTAGCGGGGAATTC. This sequence encodes CASSDPRMTSGEF.

V and J are TRBV5-1 and TRBJ2-3; a possible D gene is TRBD2 (5 bases). V dropped 4 bases and J dropped 1 base, with 10 bases sitting between them. The CDR3 has 14 residues. CDR1 SGHRS and CDR2 YFSETQ come from the germline V gene. The CDR3 DNA reads TGCGCCAGCAGCGGTAGTAGCGGCACAGATACGCAGTATTTT. It translates to CASSGSSGTDTQYF.

The gene calls are TRBV11-2 and TRBJ2-3; 7 nucleotides align to TRBD2. The CDR3 has 17 residues. The J segment lost 1 base and the V segment lost 1 base, leaving 8 bases of the junction unmatched. Germline CDR1 and CDR2: SGHAT and FQNNGV. The CDR3 DNA sequence: TGTGCCAGCAGCTTAGCCCCTAGGAGCGGGGGCACAGATACGCAGTATTTT. Translating gives CASSLAPRSGGTDTQYF.

The chain joins TRBV5-1 to TRBJ1-5; no firm D call. The CDR3 extends over 14 amino acids. CDR1 and CDR2 from the germline V gene are SGHRS and YFSETQ. Trimming shortened V by 0 bases and J by 0 bases, and 4 bases separated the two germline ends. The CDR3 protein is CASSLGASNQPQHF. The CDR3 coding sequence is TGCGCCAGCAGCTTGGGGGCTAGCAATCAGCCCCAGCATTTT.

The chain carries TRBV28 and TRBJ2-5, with 8 positions matching TRBD2. V shed 5 bases and J 2 bases; nucleotides not matched to a gene: 7. The CDR3 runs to 15 residues. CDR1 and CDR2 from the germline V gene are MDHEN and SYDVKM. In DNA, the CDR3 is TGTGCCAGCAGTCAACCCCGGGAGGGACAAGAGACCCAGTACTTC. Translation: CASSQPREGQETQYF.

This clone was detected once. CDR3 residues: CASSEAGTAMNTEAFF. The CDR3 bases are TGTGCCAGCAGTGAAGCTGGGACAGCAATGAACACTGAAGCTTTCTTT. This chain uses TRBV6-1 with TRBJ1-1; 7 bases are shared with TRBD1. Germline assignment: CDR1 MNHNS and CDR2 SASEGT. CDR3 size: 16 residues. The V segment lost 0 bases and the J segment 0 bases; nucleotides outside the gene matches: 4.

The rearrangement uses TRBV5-1 and TRBJ1-2; TRBD1 agrees at 8 bases. Trimming took 3 bases from V and 5 from J; bases not matched to a gene: 9. Germline V gene lookup returns CDR1 SGHRS and CDR2 YFSETQ. This CDR3 is 15 amino acids long. CDR3 nucleotide sequence: TGCGCCAGCAGCTCCCATGGACAGGGAGGATATGGCTACACCTTC. It translates to CASSSHGQGGYGYTF. Complete variable domain (other parts from reference TRBV5-1 and TRBJ1-2): KAGVTQTPRYLIKTRGQQVTLSCSPISGHRSVSWYQQTPGQGLQFLFEYFSETQRNKGNFPGRFSGRQFSNSRSEMNVSTLELGDSALYLCASSSHGQGGYGYTFGSGTRLTVV.

The chain combines TRBV5-6 with TRBJ2-2; tentatively, D is TRBD1 (6 bases). The CDR3 contains 17 residues. Germline CDR1 SGHDT, CDR2 YYEEEE. Trimming shortened V by 6 bases and J by 6 bases, and 24 bases separated the two germline ends. CDR3 sequence: CASTKRTGSNGPGELFF. The CDR3 nucleotides are TGTGCCAGCACCAAACGAACAGGGTCGAATGGCCCCGGGGAGCTGTTTTTT.

This clone occurred once. This chain joins TRBV29-1 and TRBJ2-1, with unresolved D. V was pared by 0 bases and J by 0 bases, with 6 bases between. The CDR3 length is 14 residues. Germline V gene sequence: CDR1 SQVTM, CDR2 ANQGSEA. As DNA, the CDR3 is TGCAGCGTTGAAGATCGGGCCTCCTACAATGAGCAGTTCTTC. It encodes CSVEDRASYNEQFF.

The J gene is TRBJ2-2, the V gene TRBV2, with no clear D. V was trimmed by 2 bases and J by 0 bases, leaving 7 bases between them. CDR3 length: 15 amino acids. Germline V CDR1 and CDR2: SNHLY, FYNNEI. DNA for the CDR3: TGTGCCAGCAGTGAAAGTACGGCGAACACCGGGGAGCTGTTTTTT. Protein product: CASSESTANTGELFF.

This clone was detected only once. This chain uses TRBV2 with TRBJ2-3; 8 bases are a match to TRBD2. The V gene's germline CDR1 is SNHLY and CDR2 FYNNEI. The CDR3 is made up of 15 amino acids. Trimming took 2 bases from V and 2 from J; bases not matched to a gene: 3. The CDR3 bases are TGTGCCAGCAGTGAAACGGGAGGGGTCACAGATACGCAGTATTTT. Its translation is CASSETGGVTDTQYF.

This clone was observed a handful of times. This chain uses TRBV7-2 with TRBJ2-7, with 7 bases that match TRBD2. With V trimmed by 3 bases and J by 0 bases, 2 bases remained unmatched. The CDR3 extends over 14 amino acids. Germline V gives CDR1 SGHTA, CDR2 FQGNSA. The CDR3 nucleotides read TGTGCCAGCAGCTTGACTAGCAGCTCCTACGAGCAGTACTTC. This sequence encodes CASSLTSSSYEQYF.

The gene calls are TRBV19 and TRBJ1-5; D is unclear. V was clipped by 9 bases and J by 4 bases, with 10 bases between them. Germline values: CDR1 LNHDA, CDR2 SQIVND (reference sequence). CDR3 length: 12 amino acids. The CDR3 region is CASRVTNQPQHF. DNA for the CDR3: TGTGCCAGCCGGGTCACAAATCAGCCCCAGCATTTT.

The J gene is TRBJ2-3, the V gene TRBV5-1; perhaps TRBD1 as D (5 bases). The CDR3 has 15 residues. From germline, CDR1 is SGHRS and CDR2 YFSETQ. V was pared by 0 bases and J by 4 bases, with 12 bases between. The CDR3 bases are TGCGCCAGCAGCTTGGGCAGGGCAACGGCAGATACGCAGTATTTT. It specifies CASSLGRATADTQYF.

The chain combines TRBV5-1 with TRBJ2-7, with 8 bases that match TRBD2. Germline assignment: CDR1 SGHRS and CDR2 YFSETQ. J was trimmed by 2 bases and V by 0 bases; bases with no gene match: 4. The CDR3 totals 15 residues. The CDR3 loop is CASSLDGRATYEQYF. CDR3 nucleotides: TGCGCCAGCAGCTTGGACGGGAGGGCGACCTACGAGCAGTACTTC.

CDR3 protein: CAWTPLRDSNEKLFF. Written as DNA, the CDR3 is TGTGCCTGGACCCCTCTCCGGGACAGTAATGAAAAACTGTTTTTT. The V gene is TRBV30, the J gene TRBJ1-4; the match to TRBD1 covers 7 bases. The CDR3 consists of 15 residues. The germline gives CDR1 GTSNPN, CDR2 SVGIG (reference sequence). Trimming removed 4 bases from V and 4 bases from J; junction bases left unmatched: 9.

The chain employs TRBV7-9 and TRBJ2-1; D might be TRBD2 (5 bases). V was shortened by 1 base and J by 6 bases, with 13 bases between the two germline ends. Germline CDR1 SEHNR, CDR2 FQNEAQ (reference sequence). This CDR3 comprises 15 residues. CDR3 in DNA: TGTGCCAGCAGCTTAGTAATCGGAGGCGTCAATGAGCAGTTCTTC. Translating gives CASSLVIGGVNEQFF. Filled out from reference TRBV7-9 and TRBJ2-1, the complete variable domain reads DTGVSQNPRHKITKRGQNVTFRCDPISEHNRLYWYRQTLGQGPEFLTYFQNEAQLEKSRLLSDRFSAERPKGSFSTLEIQRTEQGDSAMYLCASSLVIGGVNEQFFGPGTRLTVL.

This clone occurred a few times. The V gene is TRBV6-6, the J gene TRBJ2-3, with a possible D match to TRBD1 (6 bases). The CDR3 consists of 14 residues. Trimming took off 6 bases at V and 0 bases at J, with 10 bases between the two ends. Germline V CDR1 and CDR2: MNHNY, SVGAGI (reference sequence). The CDR3 is CASRRTDSTDTQYF. The CDR3 DNA reads as TGTGCCAGCAGGAGGACAGATAGCACAGATACGCAGTATTTT.

This clone has just a few counts. The CDR3 DNA reads TGTGCCTCGGGACAAATAGAGACCCAGTACTTC. As protein: CASGQIETQYF. V is TRBV30 and J is TRBJ2-5, with D possibly matching TRBD1 (6 bases). V was shortened by 7 bases and J by 4 bases, with 10 bases between the two germline ends. Germline V gives CDR1 GTSNPN, CDR2 SVGIG (reference sequence). The CDR3 consists of 11 residues. The whole variable domain, remainder taken from reference TRBV30 and TRBJ2-5, is SQTIHQWPATLVQPVGSPLSLECTVEGTSNPNLYWYRQAAGRGLQLLFYSVGIGQISSEVPQNLSASRPQDRQFILSSKKLLLSDSGFYLCASGQIETQYFGPGTRLLVL.